These 16 T cell receptor beta chains were sequenced from one sample in a study of Tregs in tolerant kidney transplant recipients. Profiled with immunoSEQ multiplex PCR; TCRdb holds only in-frame clones, not every one. Reported are more than 45,000 clones; the ten largest clones contain around 0.8%. The source material was CD4+ T cells from blood, sampled before the transplant. These receptor sequences come from a human donor who received a combined kidney and bone marrow transplant.

Comments on this clone: The read ends 3 residues before the CDR3 terminus; that terminus is restored from the germline J gene. The rearrangement links TRBV19 to TRBJ2-7; no reliable D call. The CDR3 contains 14 residues. The V gene's germline CDR1 is LNHDA and CDR2 SQIVND (reference sequence). Trimming left V 0 bases short and J 4 bases short, with 10 bases between. The CDR3 protein is CASSIDFGRYEQYF. The DNA read from the CDR3 is TGTGCCAGTAGTATAGATTTTGGCAGGTACGAG.

A note on this clone: The DNA ends 3 residues before the CDR3 does, and the rest of the CDR3 is filled in from the germline J gene. The chain is built from TRBV6-2 or TRBV6-3 and TRBJ2-2; 9 bases align to TRBD2. The CDR3 is 16 amino acids. V gave up 2 bases and J gave up 5 bases; unmatched junction bases: 6. The germline gives CDR1 MNHEY, CDR2 SVGEGT. The CDR3 loop is CASSYRLAGKTGELFF. The sequenced part of the CDR3 DNA is TGTGCCAGCAGTTACCGGCTAGCGGGAAAAACCGGGGAG.

Turning to this clone: The sequenced fragment ends 3 residues before the CDR3 boundary, so the rest is inferred from the germline J gene. This chain joins TRBV20-1 and TRBJ2-7; 7 bases are shared with TRBD1. Per germline, CDR1 DFQATT and CDR2 SNEGSKA (reference sequence). This CDR3 has 16 amino acids. The V segment lost 2 bases and the J segment 2 bases; nucleotides outside the gene matches: 12. The part of the CDR3 DNA that was read is TGCAGTGCTAGACAAATCGACAGGGCGATCCCCTACGAG. Translation: CSARQIDRAIPYE. The complete CDR3 sequence is CSARQIDRAIPYEQYF.

The CDR3 region is CASSRDREETQYF. The CDR3 bases that were read are TGTGCCAGCTCCCGGGACAGAGAAGAGACC. The chain carries TRBV18 and TRBJ2-5, with TRBD1 identical over 7 bases. The sequenced fragment ends 3 residues before the CDR3 boundary, so the rest is inferred from the germline J gene. The CDR3 is 13 residues long. V shed 6 bases, J shed 3 bases, and the junction held 4 bases outside the gene matches. Germline CDR1 KGHSH, CDR2 LQKENI.

Comments on this clone: The sequenced fragment ends 3 residues before the CDR3 boundary, so the rest is inferred from the germline J gene. The V gene is TRBV7-7, the J gene TRBJ1-1; D is undetermined. Trimming pared 0 bases from V and 3 bases from J, leaving 5 bases between. The germline CDR1 and CDR2 sequences are SSHAT and FNYEAQ (reference sequence). The CDR3 has 13 amino acids. The part of the CDR3 DNA that was read is TGTGCCAGCAGCTTAGCGCAGGACACTGAA. Protein sequence: CASSLAQDTE. The full-length CDR3 reads as CASSLAQDTEAFF.

About this clone itself: The read gets to within 3 residues of the CDR3 end, and the germline J gene fills in the rest. The V gene is TRBV20-1, the J gene TRBJ1-3, with a possible D match to TRBD1 (6 bases). Deletions cut 2 bases from V and 4 bases from J, with 15 bases between. Germline V gene sequence: CDR1 DFQATT, CDR2 SNEGSKA (reference sequence). CDR3 length equals 15 residues. CDR3 DNA (partial): TGCAGTGCTAGACCGCAGGGGCTGGAGGGAAACACC. Its translation is CSARPQGLEGNT. From start to end, the CDR3 is CSARPQGLEGNTIYF.

As concerns this clone: The CDR3 end falls 3 residues outside the read, so it is completed with the germline J gene. The rearrangement joins TRBV20-1 to TRBJ2-5, with 8 bases fitting TRBD2. The CDR3 is 12 residues long. The germline V gene has CDR1 DFQATT and CDR2 SNEGSKA (reference sequence). The sequenced part of the CDR3 DNA is TGCAGCGGGAGGGGCAATGAAGAGACC. This encodes CSGRGNEET. In full, the CDR3 is CSGRGNEETQYF.

Concerning this clone itself: The read stops 3 residues short of the end of the CDR3; the missing end is completed from the germline J gene. V usage is TRBV30 and J usage is TRBJ1-5; perhaps TRBD1 as D (5 bases). The V and J ends lost 2 bases and 5 bases respectively, with 13 bases between them. This CDR3 spans 14 amino acids. Germline-derived CDR1 and CDR2 are GTSNPN and SVGIG (reference sequence). The CDR3 protein is CAWSLAGIDQPQHF. CDR3 bases read: TGTGCCTGGAGTTTAGCAGGGATTGATCAGCCC. Variable domain in full (rest from reference TRBV30 and TRBJ1-5): SQTIHQWPATLVQPVGSPLSLECTVEGTSNPNLYWYRQAAGRGLQLLFYSVGIGQISSEVPQNLSASRPQDRQFILSSKKLLLSDSGFYLCAWSLAGIDQPQHFGDGTRLSIL.

As to this clone: The read ends 3 residues before the CDR3 terminus; that terminus is restored from the germline J gene. The chain joins TRBV18 to TRBJ1-2; a possible D gene is TRBD1 (6 bases). The germline V gene has CDR1 KGHSH and CDR2 LQKENI. Trimming cost V 3 bases and J 3 bases, with 14 bases left between them. CDR3 size: 15 residues. The CDR3 reads CASSPNHREYYGYTF. The CDR3 bases that were read are TGTGCCAGCTCACCCAACCACAGGGAGTACTATGGC.

Regarding this clone: The read halts 3 residues ahead of the CDR3 end, with the missing end drawn from the germline J gene. The rearrangement links TRBV20-1 to TRBJ2-1; tentatively, D is TRBD2 (6 bases). CDR3 length: 14 residues. Germline values: CDR1 DFQATT, CDR2 SNEGSKA (reference sequence). The germline V and J ends were trimmed by 6 bases and 4 bases, with 16 bases remaining between them. The CDR3 sequence is CSAQTRLIYNEQFF. The sequenced part of the CDR3 DNA is TGCAGTGCGCAGACTAGACTAATATACAATGAG.

Concerning this clone itself: The CDR3 end is not reached by the read, which stops 3 residues before it; the germline J gene fills it in. This chain connects TRBV5-1 to TRBJ2-5; tentative D call: TRBD2 (5 bases). Germline V CDR1 and CDR2: SGHRS, YFSETQ. V lost 4 bases, J lost 5 bases, and 15 bases lay in between. The CDR3 consists of 14 residues. CDR3 DNA (partial): TGCGCCAGCAGCGTATCCGGGGTGGGGGAGACC. Protein product: CASSVSGVGET. The complete CDR3 sequence is CASSVSGVGETQYF.

The CDR3 DNA, read in part, is TGTGCCAGTAGTTCGCAGGGTTACGAG. The encoded protein is CASSSQGYE. The complete CDR3 protein is CASSSQGYEQYF. The V gene is TRBV19, the J gene TRBJ2-7; TRBD1 is a possible D gene (5 bases). The DNA ends 3 residues before the CDR3 does, and the rest of the CDR3 is filled in from the germline J gene. V lost 5 bases and J lost 4, with 9 bases in between. The CDR3 loop spans 12 amino acids. Germline lookup yields CDR1 LNHDA and CDR2 SQIVND (reference sequence).

The CDR3 protein is CASSLGLASGETQYF. The CDR3 bases that were read are TGCGCCAGCAGCCTGGGACTAGCGAGCGGAGAGACC. V is TRBV5-1 and J is TRBJ2-5, with 10 bases fitting TRBD2. The DNA ends 3 residues before the CDR3 does, and the rest of the CDR3 is filled in from the germline J gene. Per the germline V gene, CDR1 is SGHRS and CDR2 is YFSETQ. J lost 4 bases, V lost 4 bases, and 7 bases had no gene match. This CDR3 has 15 amino acids.

Worth noting for this clone: The read ends 3 residues shy of where the CDR3 ends; the end is completed using the germline J gene. This chain joins TRBV19 and TRBJ1-5, with D perhaps TRBD1 (5 bases). The CDR3 extends over 14 amino acids. Germline values: CDR1 LNHDA, CDR2 SQIVND (reference sequence). Trimming pared 4 bases from V and 5 bases from J, leaving 12 bases between. This chain's CDR3 is CASSNTRADQPQHF. The CDR3 DNA, read in part, is TGTGCCAGTAGTAATACCAGGGCCGATCAGCCC.

Incomplete CDR3 DNA: TGTGCCAGCTCACCATCCAGGCAGAGCTACCAAGAGACC. Its translation: CASSPSRQSYQET. The whole CDR3 region reads CASSPSRQSYQETQYF. V is TRBV18 and J is TRBJ2-5; D is unresolved. The read terminates 3 residues before the CDR3 end, so the remaining end is supplied by the germline J gene. CDR1 and CDR2 (germline): KGHSH, LQKENI. The CDR3 contains 16 residues. V was pared by 2 bases and J by 0 bases, with 13 bases between.

For this clone: The read halts 3 residues ahead of the CDR3 end, with the missing end drawn from the germline J gene. The rearrangement uses TRBV14 and TRBJ2-5, with TRBD2 matching 8 bases. The CDR3 length is 15 residues. Germline V lookup: CDR1 SGHDN, CDR2 FVKESK. The J segment lost 3 bases and the V segment lost 6 bases, leaving 9 bases of the junction unmatched. The CDR3 sequence is CASSYAGGLEETQYF. The sequenced part of the CDR3 DNA is TGTGCCAGCAGTTATGCGGGAGGCCTAGAAGAGACC.